This T cell receptor (beta chain) originates from a study of blood T cell repertoires in COVID-19. Background on the study: Specimens from acute and convalescent COVID-19 originated in the United States, Italy and Spain. Nucleic acid was either cDNA or gDNA, and it came from T cells, B-cell-depleted T cells, or PBMCs.

This clone was seen just once. In the original workflow: Reference gene primer amplification yielded estimated nucleated cell counts. Sequencing was performed with immunoSEQ multiplex PCR; in TCRdb, only in-frame clones are kept and a portion is missing. Clonal size and the V and J genes are those of that table, whereas D and trimming came from the DNA. The repertoire has about 190,000 clones, 70% to 90% of them found once; the top ten carry around 1.1%. The germline V gene encodes CDR1 MNHEY and CDR2 SVGAGI. V was clipped by 4 bases and J by 5 bases; unmatched bases: 8. This CDR3 contains 15 residues.

Input material: peripheral blood. The rearrangement uses TRBV6-5 and TRBJ1-5, with 7 positions matching TRBD1. This TCR came from a young man with acute or convalescent COVID-19. CDR3 residues: CASSWGRGIDQPQHF. The CDR3 DNA follows: TGTGCCAGCAGTTGGGGCAGGGGGATCGATCAGCCCCAGCATTTT.